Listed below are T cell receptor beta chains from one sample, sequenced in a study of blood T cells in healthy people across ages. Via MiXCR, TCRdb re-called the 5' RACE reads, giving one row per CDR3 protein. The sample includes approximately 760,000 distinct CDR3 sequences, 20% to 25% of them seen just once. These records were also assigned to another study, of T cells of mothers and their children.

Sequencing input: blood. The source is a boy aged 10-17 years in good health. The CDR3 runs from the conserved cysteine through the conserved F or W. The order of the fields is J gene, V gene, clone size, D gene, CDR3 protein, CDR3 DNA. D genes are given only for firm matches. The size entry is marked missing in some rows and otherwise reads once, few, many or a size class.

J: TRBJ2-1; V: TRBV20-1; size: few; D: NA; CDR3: CSARALAGAGAPNEQFF; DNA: TGCAGTGCTAGAGCCCTGGCAGGCGCGGGGGCCCCCAATGAGCAGTTCTTC
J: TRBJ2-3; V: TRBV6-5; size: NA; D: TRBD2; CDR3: CASSSRRLAGGIDTQYF; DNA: TGTGCCAGCAGTTCCCGAAGACTAGCGGGAGGGATAGATACGCAGTATTTT
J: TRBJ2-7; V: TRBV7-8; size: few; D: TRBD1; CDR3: CASSFASGQGFNEQYF; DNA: TGTGCCAGCAGCTTCGCCTCCGGACAGGGATTTAACGAGCAGTACTTC
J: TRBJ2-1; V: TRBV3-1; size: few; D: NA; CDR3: CASSQGTGSYNEQFF; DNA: TGTGCCAGCAGCCAAGGTACAGGCTCCTACAATGAGCAGTTCTTC
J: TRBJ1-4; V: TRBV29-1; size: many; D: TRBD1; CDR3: CSTRTGENEKLFF; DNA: TGCAGCACGCGGACAGGGGAGAATGAAAAACTGTTTTTT
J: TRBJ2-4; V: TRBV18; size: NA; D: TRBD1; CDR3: CASSRTGDSAKNIQYF; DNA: TGTGCCAGCTCACGAACAGGGGATTCGGCCAAAAACATTCAGTACTTC
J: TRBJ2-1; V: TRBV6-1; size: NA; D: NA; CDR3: CAISLGRLVRGNEQFF; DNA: TGTGCCATTTCGCTGGGGCGGCTAGTTCGCGGAAATGAGCAGTTCTTC
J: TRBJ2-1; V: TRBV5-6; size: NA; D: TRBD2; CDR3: CASSTGLAGDGEQFF; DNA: TGTGCCAGCAGCACCGGACTAGCGGGAGATGGGGAGCAGTTCTTC
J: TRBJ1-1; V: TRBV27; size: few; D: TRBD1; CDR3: CASSLNPPGGLGTEAFF; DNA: TGTGCCAGCAGTTTAAATCCCCCAGGGGGCCTCGGCACTGAAGCTTTCTTT
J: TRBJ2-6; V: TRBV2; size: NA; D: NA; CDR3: CASSEPPPLLSGANVLTF; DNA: TGTGCCAGCAGTGAGCCCCCGCCCCTTCTCTCTGGGGCCAACGTCCTGACTTTC
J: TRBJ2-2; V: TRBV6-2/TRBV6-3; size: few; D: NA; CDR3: CASSPARNTGELFF; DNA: TGTGCCAGCAGCCCCGCCAGAAACACCGGGGAGCTGTTTTTT
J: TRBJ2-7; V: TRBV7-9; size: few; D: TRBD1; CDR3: CASSPPGQGQNEQYF; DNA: TGTGCCAGCAGCCCTCCGGGACAGGGGCAAAACGAGCAGTACTTC
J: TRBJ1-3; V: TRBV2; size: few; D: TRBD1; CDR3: CASSSDRGENTIYF; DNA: TGTGCCAGCAGTTCCGACAGGGGAGAAAACACCATATATTTT
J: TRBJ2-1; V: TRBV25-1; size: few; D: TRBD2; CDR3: CATALYGTSGSGDNEQFF; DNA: TGTGCCACGGCTCTCTACGGGACTAGCGGGAGTGGGGACAATGAGCAGTTCTTC
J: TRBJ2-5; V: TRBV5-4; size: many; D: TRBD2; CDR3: CASSFPSGDQETQYF; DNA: TGTGCCAGCAGCTTTCCTAGCGGAGACCAAGAGACCCAGTACTTC
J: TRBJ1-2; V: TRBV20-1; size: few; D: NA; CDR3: CSARSQGGYGYTF; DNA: TGCAGTGCTAGATCACAGGGCGGCTATGGCTACACCTTC
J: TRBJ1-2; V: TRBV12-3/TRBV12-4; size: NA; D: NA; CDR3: CASSFGEAGYTF; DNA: TGTGCCAGCAGTTTTGGGGAAGCTGGCTACACCTTC
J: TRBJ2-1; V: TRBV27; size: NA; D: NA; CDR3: CASSLDIYEQFF; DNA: TGTGCCAGCAGTTTGGACATTTATGAGCAGTTCTTC
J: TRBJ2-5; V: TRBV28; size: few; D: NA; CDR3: CASSLRRGGRQETQYF; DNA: TGTGCCAGCAGTCTTCGGAGAGGGGGGAGACAAGAGACCCAGTACTTC
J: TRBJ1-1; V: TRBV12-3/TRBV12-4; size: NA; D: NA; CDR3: CASSSMGTEAFF; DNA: TGTGCCAGCAGTTCCATGGGCACTGAAGCTTTCTTT